This TCR beta chain is from a study of blood T cell repertoires in COVID-19. Study background: Some COVID-19 samples were acute and others convalescent; all came from the United States, Italy and Spain. The cDNA or gDNA used as material had been derived from T cells, B-cell-depleted T cells, or PBMCs.

The junction had 8 bases not matched to a gene; V was cut back by 9 bases and J by 6 bases. The CDR3 extends over 14 amino acids. Germline lookup yields CDR1 SNHLY and CDR2 FYNNEI. Per the authors' pipeline: Reference gene primers were amplified, and this amplification served to estimate nucleated cell counts. Method: immunoSEQ multiplex PCR; TCRdb's copy keeps in-frame clones and lacks some. D and trimming were read from the DNA, whereas the V and J calls and clone size are those reported in that table. This sample yields 250,000 to 300,000 clones, of which 65% to 90% are seen a single time; under 3% belongs to the top ten.

This sequence joins TRBV2 and TRBJ2-7, with TRBD2 matching over 13 bases. This clonotype was obtained from an older woman with active or convalescent COVID-19. The sequencing sample was made of peripheral blood. CDR3 protein: CASTGTSGEGEQYF. Here the CDR3 DNA reads TGTGCCAGTACCGGGACTAGCGGGGAGGGCGAGCAGTACTTC.